A single sample is the source of the 21 T cell receptor beta chains below, sequenced in a study of blood T cell repertoires in COVID-19. Method: immunoSEQ multiplex PCR; TCRdb's copy keeps in-frame clones and lacks some. The table shows hundreds of thousands of clones, with 80% to 90% occurring only once. The sequenced sample was peripheral blood. The receptors stem from a man aged 18-30 years with COVID-19, enrolled during active disease.

This clone was observed a single time. The gene calls are TRBV5-1 and TRBJ2-7; D perhaps matches TRBD1 (5 bases). CDR3 length equals 14 residues. The V gene's germline CDR1 is SGHRS and CDR2 YFSETQ. The V gene lost 2 bases and the J gene lost 6 bases, with 15 bases spanning the gap. CDR3 DNA: TGCGCCAGCAGCTTAGCCCAAGGGGTAGGCGAGCAGTACTTC. Its translation: CASSLAQGVGEQYF.

The sample holds one count of this clone. The CDR3: CASSGPGQGRETQYF. The CDR3 DNA reads TGCGCCAGCAGTGGGCCGGGACAGGGACGGGAGACCCAGTACTTC. V usage is TRBV10-1 and J usage is TRBJ2-5, with TRBD1 identical over 9 bases. Looked up from germline, CDR1 is WNHNN and CDR2 is SYGVQD (reference sequence). V was clipped by 4 bases and J by 5 bases; unmatched bases: 8. The CDR3 spans 15 residues.

The chain combines TRBV9 with TRBJ2-1, with 8 bases that match TRBD2. Germline CDR1 and CDR2: SGDLS and YYNGEE. Losses at the gene ends were 4 bases for V and 8 bases for J; bases not matched to a gene: 8. This CDR3 is 14 amino acids long. For the CDR3, the DNA is TGTGCCAGCAGCCCGTACAGCGGGAGAGATGAGCAGTTCTTC. This codes for CASSPYSGRDEQFF. Based on the CDR3 plus reference TRBV9 and TRBJ2-1, the full variable domain is DSGVTQTPKHLITATGQRVTLRCSPRSGDLSVYWYQQSLDQGLQFLIQYYNGEERAKGNILERFSAQQFPDLHSELNLSSLELGDSALYFCASSPYSGRDEQFFGPGTRLTVL.

The chain carries TRBV6-5 and TRBJ1-6, with 12 bases matching TRBD1. The trim removed 6 bases at V and 11 bases at J, leaving 8 bases unmatched. Looked up from germline, CDR1 is MNHEY and CDR2 is SVGAGI. This CDR3 region has 15 residues. DNA of the CDR3: TGTGCCAGCAGCCCCGGGACAGGGGGCTTGGCACCCCTCCACTTT. Its protein is CASSPGTGGLAPLHF.

The genes are TRBV30 and TRBJ2-7; 8 bases match TRBD2. This CDR3 has 14 amino acids. The germline V gene encodes CDR1 GTSNPN and CDR2 SVGIG (reference sequence). Trimming cost V 6 bases and J 0 bases; bases outside gene matches: 7. For the CDR3, the DNA is TGTGCCTGCGCCGGGACTAGAAACTCCTACGAGCAGTACTTC. It is translated as CACAGTRNSYEQYF.

This chain connects TRBV7-6 to TRBJ2-1; D is undetermined. Germline V gene lookup returns CDR1 SGHVS and CDR2 FNYEAQ. Trimming pared 5 bases from V and 5 bases from J, leaving 7 bases between. CDR3 length equals 12 residues. The CDR3 DNA is TGTGCCAGCAGCCCCCGGGACAATGAGCAGTTCTTC. Residues: CASSPRDNEQFF.

This sequence joins TRBV3-1 (or the pseudogene TRBV3-2) and TRBJ2-7; TRBD2 matches 10 bases. V shed 5 bases and J 5 bases; nucleotides not matched to a gene: 6. Germline loops: CDR1 LGHDT, CDR2 YNNKEL (reference sequence). The CDR3 totals 14 residues. CDR3: CASSETGTSDEQYF. The CDR3 DNA reads TGTGCCAGCAGCGAGACCGGGACTAGCGACGAGCAGTACTTC.

The genes are TRBV18 and TRBJ2-3; TRBD1 matches 7 bases. CDR1 and CDR2 from the germline V gene are KGHSH and LQKENI. V lost 0 bases, J lost 5 bases, and 11 bases stayed unmatched. The CDR3 runs 17 residues. The CDR3, as DNA: TGTGCCAGCTCACCACCCCGTTATGAGGGGGCGCGAGATACGCAGTATTTT. It encodes CASSPPRYEGARDTQYF.

V is TRBV29-1 and J is TRBJ1-3, with D perhaps matching TRBD1 (6 bases). V was shortened by 4 bases and J by 1 base, with 8 bases between the two germline ends. The CDR3 loop spans 13 amino acids. CDR1 SQVTM and CDR2 ANQGSEA come from the germline V gene. CDR3 region: CSVGQASGNTIYF. CDR3 nucleotide sequence: TGCAGCGTTGGACAGGCATCTGGAAACACCATATATTTT.

Only a few counts were recorded for this clone. The chain is built from TRBV7-9 and TRBJ2-7; no clear D gene. From germline, CDR1 is SEHNR and CDR2 FQNEAQ (reference sequence). The CDR3 is 13 residues long. With 4 bases removed from V and 0 bases from J, the gap between germline ends came to 7 bases. CDR3 region: CASSSVRSYEQYF. CDR3 DNA sequence: TGTGCCAGCAGCTCCGTTCGCTCCTACGAGCAGTACTTC.

J is TRBJ2-3 and V is TRBV5-5; 8 nucleotides align to TRBD1. This CDR3 contains 16 residues. Losses at the gene ends were 4 bases for V and 5 bases for J; bases not matched to a gene: 12. The germline V gene has CDR1 SGHKS and CDR2 YYEKEE (reference sequence). The CDR3 region is CASSRVGTGWEDTQYF. The CDR3 coding sequence is TGTGCCAGCAGCCGAGTAGGGACAGGATGGGAAGATACGCAGTATTTT. Based on the CDR3 plus reference TRBV5-5 and TRBJ2-3, the full variable domain is DAGVTQSPTHLIKTRGQQVTLRCSPISGHKSVSWYQQVLGQGPQFIFQYYEKEERGRGNFPDRFSARQFPNYSSELNVNALLLGDSALYLCASSRVGTGWEDTQYFGPGTRLTVL.

The V and J genes are TRBV3-1 (or the pseudogene TRBV3-2) and TRBJ2-7; 11 nucleotides match TRBD1. This CDR3 region has 15 residues. Germline lookup yields CDR1 LGHDT and CDR2 YNNKEL (reference sequence). Trimming took 1 base from V and 6 from J; bases not matched to a gene: 5. Here the CDR3 DNA reads TGTGCCAGCAGCCAAGGGACAGGGGGCCGGGTCGAGCAGTACTTC. Translated: CASSQGTGGRVEQYF.

This clone was detected once. V is TRBV6-2 or TRBV6-3 and J is TRBJ2-5, with a possible D match to TRBD2 (5 bases). The germline V gene has CDR1 MNHEY and CDR2 SVGEGT. This CDR3 is built from 14 residues. The germline V and J ends were trimmed by 3 bases and 0 bases, with 8 bases remaining between them. CDR3 in DNA: TGTGCCAGCAGTTATCGAGGGTACCAAGAGACCCAGTACTTC. This encodes CASSYRGYQETQYF.

The V gene is TRBV4-1, the J gene TRBJ1-2, with 9 bases matching TRBD1. This CDR3 comprises 15 residues. In germline, CDR1 is MGHRA, CDR2 YSYEKL. V dropped 1 base and J dropped 7; count of bases not matched to a gene: 7. As DNA, the CDR3 is TGCGCCAGCAGCCAAGGACAGGGGGTTATTAGTGGCTACACCTTC. This sequence encodes CASSQGQGVISGYTF.

The chain uses TRBV5-1 and TRBJ2-2, with D perhaps matching TRBD1 (6 bases). Germline V gene sequence: CDR1 SGHRS, CDR2 YFSETQ. The CDR3 is made up of 16 amino acids. The V gene lost 1 base and the J gene lost 5 bases, with 15 bases spanning the gap. CDR3 coding DNA: TGCGCCAGCAGCTTGTATGGCCAGGGGTTTACCGGGGAGCTGTTTTTT. Protein product: CASSLYGQGFTGELFF.

This clone was counted between two and nine times. The rearrangement uses TRBV27 and TRBJ1-2; D may be TRBD1 (6 bases). V lost 3 bases, J lost 4 bases, and 12 bases lay in between. This CDR3 has 14 amino acids. CDR1 is MNHEY, CDR2 SMNVEV, per germline (reference sequence). CDR3 nucleotide sequence: TGTGCCAGCAGTTTGAGGGGGTACGGCTATGGCTACACCTTC. Translated: CASSLRGYGYGYTF.

This sequence joins TRBV11-3 and TRBJ2-1; TRBD1 agrees at 8 bases. V lost 1 base and J lost 8; bases outside the gene matches: 4. Germline V gene data show CDR1 as SGHNT and CDR2 as YENEEA. This CDR3 has 14 amino acids. The CDR3 DNA sequence: TGTGCCAGCAGCTTAGGCAGACAGGGGCATGAGCAGTTCTTC. Translation gives CASSLGRQGHEQFF. The full variable domain, completed using reference TRBV11-3 and TRBJ2-1, is EAGVVQSPRYKIIEKKQPVAFWCNPISGHNTLYWYLQNLGQGPELLIRYENEEAVDDSQLPKDRFSAERLKGVDSTLKIQPAELGDSAVYLCASSLGRQGHEQFFGPGTRLTVL.

As DNA, the CDR3 is TGTGCCAGCAGTGTGACTAGCGGAAGCTCCTACAATGAGCAGTTCTTC. It is translated as CASSVTSGSSYNEQFF. V is TRBV28 and J is TRBJ2-1; 9 bases match TRBD2. The junction had 5 bases not matched to a gene; V was cut back by 5 bases and J by 0 bases. Germline-derived CDR1 and CDR2 are MDHEN and SYDVKM. CDR3 length equals 16 residues.

This chain connects TRBV19 to TRBJ2-7, with D tentatively TRBD2 (6 bases). CDR3 length equals 15 residues. From germline, CDR1 is LNHDA and CDR2 SQIVND (reference sequence). V gave up 5 bases and J gave up 0 bases, with 14 bases separating them. In nucleotides, the CDR3 is TGTGCCAGTAGTTTCGGCGGAGGGACCTCCTACGAGCAGTACTTC. Its protein is CASSFGGGTSYEQYF.

The chain recombines TRBV5-4 with TRBJ2-7, with 7 bases that match TRBD2. From germline, CDR1 is SGHNT and CDR2 YYREEE (reference sequence). The CDR3 is made up of 13 amino acids. Trimming at V came to 6 bases and at J to 4 bases, leaving 7 bases not matched to a gene. CDR3 DNA: TGTGCCAGCACCCGGGCGGGAGCATACGAGCAGTACTTC. This codes for CASTRAGAYEQYF.

The V call is TRBV6-1, the J call TRBJ1-5, with D possibly being TRBD1 (6 bases). The CDR3 is 17 residues long. CDR1 MNHNS and CDR2 SASEGT come from the germline V gene. Trimming took 4 bases from V and 7 from J, leaving 23 bases between them. In DNA, the CDR3 is TGTGCCAGCAGTGTCCATATCCAACAGGGAGGGGACCAGCCCCAGCATTTT. This codes for CASSVHIQQGGDQPQHF.